This is a list of T cell receptor beta chains from one sample in a study of cytomegalovirus exposure and HLA in healthy donors. Clones were sequenced by immunoSEQ multiplex PCR, and TCRdb holds only the in-frame ones, with some missing. This listing includes 55,000 to 85,000 clones. The sample consisted of PBMCs. The origin of the receptors is a female donor in good health and CMV-seropositive. The CDR3 runs from the conserved cysteine through the conserved F or W. D genes are given only for firm matches.

v_gene: TRBV25-1; d_gene: NA; j_gene: TRBJ1-6; CDR3nt: TGTGCCAGCAGGGCAACACAGGGAAGCTCCTATAATTCACCCCTCCACTTT; CDR3aa: CASRATQGSSYNSPLHF
v_gene: TRBV7-2; d_gene: TRBD2; j_gene: TRBJ2-7; CDR3nt: TGTGCCAGCAGCCCTAGCGGGGGGGTGATCTACGAGCAGTACTTC; CDR3aa: CASSPSGGVIYEQYF
v_gene: TRBV5-1; d_gene: NA; j_gene: TRBJ1-3; CDR3nt: TGCGCCAGCAGACCCCCAAGCCCCGGAAACACCATATATTTT; CDR3aa: CASRPPSPGNTIYF
v_gene: TRBV4-3; d_gene: NA; j_gene: TRBJ2-1; CDR3nt: TGCGCCAGCAGCCAAGACCCCATGGAGGGGGCGAGTGAGCAGTTCTTC; CDR3aa: CASSQDPMEGASEQFF
v_gene: TRBV7-2; d_gene: TRBD2; j_gene: TRBJ2-2; CDR3nt: TGTGCCAGCATCCAAACTAGCGGACAGAACACCGGGGAGCTGTTTTTT; CDR3aa: CASIQTSGQNTGELFF
v_gene: TRBV30; d_gene: NA; j_gene: TRBJ2-5; CDR3nt: TGTGCCTGGAGTGCCGCCCCGGCTCGATCGGGAGAGACCCAGTACTTC; CDR3aa: CAWSAAPARSGETQYF
v_gene: TRBV6-6; d_gene: NA; j_gene: TRBJ2-1; CDR3nt: TGTGCCAGCAGTTACTCCAAGGAGGCGTCCTACAATGAGCAGTTCTTC; CDR3aa: CASSYSKEASYNEQFF
v_gene: TRBV28; d_gene: TRBD1; j_gene: TRBJ2-7; CDR3nt: TGTGCCAGCACCCGAGGGGGGACAGGGGGTAACGAGCAGTACTTC; CDR3aa: CASTRGGTGGNEQYF
v_gene: TRBV28; d_gene: NA; j_gene: TRBJ2-7; CDR3nt: TGTGCCAGCACGTTGGGGGCTAGCTCCTACGAGCAGTACTTC; CDR3aa: CASTLGASSYEQYF
v_gene: TRBV7-2; d_gene: TRBD2; j_gene: TRBJ2-1; CDR3nt: TGTGCCAGCAGCTTCCAGACGGGGGCGGGAGGGAATGAGCAGTTCTTC; CDR3aa: CASSFQTGAGGNEQFF
v_gene: TRBV6-5; d_gene: TRBD1; j_gene: TRBJ1-4; CDR3nt: TGTGCCAGCAGTCCGGGACAGGGGCGTGAAAAACTGTTTTTT; CDR3aa: CASSPGQGREKLFF
v_gene: TRBV18; d_gene: NA; j_gene: TRBJ2-5; CDR3nt: TGTGCCAGCTCACAAGGACTGTACCAAGAGACCCAGTACTTC; CDR3aa: CASSQGLYQETQYF
v_gene: TRBV27; d_gene: TRBD2; j_gene: TRBJ2-7; CDR3nt: TGTGCCAGCAGTCAGGGACTAGCGGGAGACGAGCAGTACTTC; CDR3aa: CASSQGLAGDEQYF
v_gene: TRBV5-1; d_gene: NA; j_gene: TRBJ2-5; CDR3nt: TGCGCCAGCAGCAAAATTCCCGGCCCCCAGGGGGAGACCCAGTACTTC; CDR3aa: CASSKIPGPQGETQYF
v_gene: TRBV5-1; d_gene: NA; j_gene: TRBJ2-2; CDR3nt: TGCGCCAGCAGCTTGCTGAACACCGGGGAGCTGTTTTTT; CDR3aa: CASSLLNTGELFF
v_gene: TRBV6-4; d_gene: NA; j_gene: TRBJ2-1; CDR3nt: TGTGCCAGCGCCCGAACAGGGTTGGATTACAATGAGCAGTTCTTC; CDR3aa: CASARTGLDYNEQFF
v_gene: TRBV6-5; d_gene: NA; j_gene: TRBJ1-1; CDR3nt: TGTGCCAGCAGTTCCCCCGACAGGACCAACACTGAAGATTTCTTT; CDR3aa: CASSSPDRTNTEDFF
v_gene: TRBV9; d_gene: TRBD1; j_gene: TRBJ1-2; CDR3nt: TGTGCCAGCAGTACGGGGACAGGTTTAGCCCACTATGGCTACACCTTC; CDR3aa: CASSTGTGLAHYGYTF
v_gene: TRBV7-9; d_gene: TRBD1; j_gene: TRBJ2-7; CDR3nt: TGTGCCACAGGGGACAGGGGCTACGAGCAGTACTTC; CDR3aa: CATGDRGYEQYF
v_gene: TRBV30; d_gene: NA; j_gene: TRBJ1-5; CDR3nt: TGTGCCTGGAGGCAGGGCCCCAATCAGCCCCAGCATTTT; CDR3aa: CAWRQGPNQPQHF
v_gene: TRBV6-5; d_gene: TRBD1; j_gene: TRBJ1-4; CDR3nt: TGTGCCAGCAGTAAAGACAGGGGAGGTGAAAAACTGTTTTTT; CDR3aa: CASSKDRGGEKLFF
v_gene: TRBV10-3; d_gene: NA; j_gene: TRBJ1-6; CDR3nt: TGTGCCATCAGTGAGTCGAGAAATTCACCCCTCCACTTT; CDR3aa: CAISESRNSPLHF
v_gene: TRBV6-1; d_gene: TRBD1; j_gene: TRBJ2-1; CDR3nt: TGTGCCAGCATGAGAACAGGGGCAAATGAGCAGTTCTTC; CDR3aa: CASMRTGANEQFF
v_gene: TRBV7-3; d_gene: TRBD2; j_gene: TRBJ2-1; CDR3nt: TGTGCCAGCAGCCCCGGACTAGCGGGAGACAATGAGCAGTTCTTC; CDR3aa: CASSPGLAGDNEQFF
v_gene: TRBV27; d_gene: TRBD2; j_gene: TRBJ2-7; CDR3nt: TGTGCCAGCAGCATACTCGGGACTAGCGGGGACGAGCAGTACTTC; CDR3aa: CASSILGTSGDEQYF
v_gene: TRBV18; d_gene: NA; j_gene: TRBJ2-3; CDR3nt: TGTGCCAGCTCACCGGGGGGAACCACAGATACGCAGTATTTT; CDR3aa: CASSPGGTTDTQYF
v_gene: TRBV28; d_gene: TRBD1; j_gene: TRBJ2-5; CDR3nt: TGTGCCAGCAGTTCTCAGGGGGCGAATCAAGAGACCCAGTACTTC; CDR3aa: CASSSQGANQETQYF
v_gene: TRBV4-2; d_gene: TRBD2; j_gene: TRBJ2-3; CDR3nt: TGTGCCAGCAGCCAAGGACAGCGGGGGGGCCCGGGGGGCACAGATACGCAGTATTTT; CDR3aa: CASSQGQRGGPGGTDTQYF
v_gene: TRBV29-1; d_gene: NA; j_gene: TRBJ1-1; CDR3nt: TGCAGCGTTTCAGGGTTGTGGACTGAAGCTTTCTTT; CDR3aa: CSVSGLWTEAFF
v_gene: TRBV28; d_gene: NA; j_gene: TRBJ1-2; CDR3nt: TGTGCCAGTACAGGAAACTATGGCTACACCTTC; CDR3aa: CASTGNYGYTF